This T cell receptor (beta chain) originates from a study of blood T cell repertoires in COVID-19. About the study: The United States, Italy and Spain supplied acute and convalescent COVID-19 samples. Nucleic acid was either cDNA or gDNA, and it came from T cells, B-cell-depleted T cells, or PBMCs.

Per the germline V gene, CDR1 is SGHVS and CDR2 is FQNEAQ. This CDR3 has 16 amino acids. Trimming shortened V by 3 bases and J by 1 base, and 13 bases separated the two germline ends. Original processing notes: Amplification from reference gene primers served as the basis for estimated nucleated cell counts. Sequencing was performed with immunoSEQ multiplex PCR; in TCRdb, only in-frame clones are kept and a portion is missing. V and J calls and clone size are copied from that table; D and trimming were computed from the DNA. The table has around 120,000 clones, around nine tenths seen once; the top ten hold roughly 3.7%. The table lists this clone with a count of one.

Sequenced: peripheral blood. The TCR originated in a man aged 45-65 years with active COVID-19. J is TRBJ2-1 and V is TRBV7-8, with D possibly TRBD1 on 7 matching bases. The CDR3 sequence is CASSLGGRGSYNEQFF. The CDR3 bases are TGTGCCAGCAGCTTGGGGGGCAGGGGGTCCTACAATGAGCAGTTCTTC.